This entry features one T cell receptor beta chain sequence. This sample was included in a study of response to subunit inactivated influenza vaccine. This CDR3 has 16 residues. The V end was cut by 3 bases, the J end by 0 bases, with 12 bases between. Germline CDR1 reads LNHDA; CDR2 reads SQIVND (reference sequence). TCRdb recomputed calls from the RT-PCR reads with MiXCR, one row per CDR3 protein. Of more than 200,000 distinct CDR3 sequences listed, 12% are singletons. The sequences come from non-naive T cells sorted from PBMCs, collected less than 15 days before vaccination. The chain couples TRBV19 to TRBJ2-4; D remains unclear. This TCR was recovered from a man over 45 who received an inactivated influenza vaccine. The CDR3 bases are TGTGCCAGTAGTATGGTTGCGAAACTAGCCAAAAACATTCAGTACTTC. Translated: CASSMVAKLAKNIQYF.